This TCR beta chain derives from a study of T cell clonality in common variable immunodeficiency. Study observations and caveats: CVID patient heterogeneity limited repertoire-clinical complication correlations.

Some clones are missing from TCRdb's copy, which holds only in-frame ones; the method was immunoSEQ multiplex PCR. This repertoire lists about 45,000 clones without singletons; about 10% sits in the top ten. This CDR3 contains 13 residues. V lost 1 base to trimming and J lost 7 bases; unmatched junction nucleotides: 0. Germline V lookup: CDR1 SGHNT, CDR2 YENEEA. This clone turned up a few times. Its specificity is not known. Sequencing ends 3 residues short of the CDR3 end; the germline J gene provides the rest. Other DNA variants within this sample encode the same CDR3. The TCR was taken from a person aged 18 to 70 in good health. This chain joins TRBV11-3 and TRBJ2-5, with TRBD2 matching over 10 bases. Sequencing was done on a sample of peripheral blood mononuclear cells. The part of the CDR3 DNA that was read is TGTGCCAGCAGCTTAGTAGCGGGGGGGACC. Protein sequence: CASSLVAGGT. The whole CDR3 reads CASSLVAGGTQYF.